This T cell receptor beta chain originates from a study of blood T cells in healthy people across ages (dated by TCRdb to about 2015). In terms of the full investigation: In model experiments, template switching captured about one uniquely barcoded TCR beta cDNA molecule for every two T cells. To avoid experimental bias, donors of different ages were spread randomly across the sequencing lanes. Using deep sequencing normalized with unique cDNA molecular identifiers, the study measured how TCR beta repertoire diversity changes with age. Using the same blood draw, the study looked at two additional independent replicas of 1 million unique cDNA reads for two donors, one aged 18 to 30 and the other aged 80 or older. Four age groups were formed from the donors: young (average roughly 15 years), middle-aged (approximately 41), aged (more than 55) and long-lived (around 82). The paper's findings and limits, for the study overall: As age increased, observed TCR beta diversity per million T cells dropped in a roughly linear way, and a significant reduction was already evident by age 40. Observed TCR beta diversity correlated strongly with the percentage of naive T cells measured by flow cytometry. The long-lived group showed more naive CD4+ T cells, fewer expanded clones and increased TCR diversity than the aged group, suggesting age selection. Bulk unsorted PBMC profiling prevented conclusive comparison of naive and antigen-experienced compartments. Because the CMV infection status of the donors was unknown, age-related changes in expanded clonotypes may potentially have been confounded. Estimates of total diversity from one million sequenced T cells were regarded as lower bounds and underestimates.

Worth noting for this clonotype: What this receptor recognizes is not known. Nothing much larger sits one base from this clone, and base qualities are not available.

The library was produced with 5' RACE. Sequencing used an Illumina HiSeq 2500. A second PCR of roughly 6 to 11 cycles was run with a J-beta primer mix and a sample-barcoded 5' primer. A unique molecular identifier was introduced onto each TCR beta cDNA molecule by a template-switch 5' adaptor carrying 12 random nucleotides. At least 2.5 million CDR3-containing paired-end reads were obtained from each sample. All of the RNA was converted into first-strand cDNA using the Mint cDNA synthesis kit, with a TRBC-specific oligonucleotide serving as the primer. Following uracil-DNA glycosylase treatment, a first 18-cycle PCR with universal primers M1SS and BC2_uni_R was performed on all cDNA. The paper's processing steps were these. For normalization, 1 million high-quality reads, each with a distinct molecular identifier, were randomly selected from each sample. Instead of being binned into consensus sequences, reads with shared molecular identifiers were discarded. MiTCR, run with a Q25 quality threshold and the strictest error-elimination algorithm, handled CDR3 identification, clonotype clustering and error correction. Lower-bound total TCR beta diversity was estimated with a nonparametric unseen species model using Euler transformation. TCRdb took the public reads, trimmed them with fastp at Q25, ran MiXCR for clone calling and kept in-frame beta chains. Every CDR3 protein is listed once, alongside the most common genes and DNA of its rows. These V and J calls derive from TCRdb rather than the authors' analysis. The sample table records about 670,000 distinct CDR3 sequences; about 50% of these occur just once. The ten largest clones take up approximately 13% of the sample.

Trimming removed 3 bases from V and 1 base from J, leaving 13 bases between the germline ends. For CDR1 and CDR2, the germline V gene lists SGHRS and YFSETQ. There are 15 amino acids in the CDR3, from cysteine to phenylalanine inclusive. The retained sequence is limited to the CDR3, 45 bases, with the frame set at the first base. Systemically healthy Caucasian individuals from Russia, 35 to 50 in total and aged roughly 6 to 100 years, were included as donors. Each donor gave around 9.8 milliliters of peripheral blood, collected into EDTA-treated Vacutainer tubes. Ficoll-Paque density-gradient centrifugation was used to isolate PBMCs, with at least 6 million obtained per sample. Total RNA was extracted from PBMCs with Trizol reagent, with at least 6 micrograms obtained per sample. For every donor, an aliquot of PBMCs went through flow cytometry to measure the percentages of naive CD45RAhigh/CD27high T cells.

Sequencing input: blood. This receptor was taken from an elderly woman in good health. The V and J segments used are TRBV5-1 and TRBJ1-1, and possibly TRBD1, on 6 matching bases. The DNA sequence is TGCGCCAGCAGCTATTTGCCGGACAGGAACACTGAAGCTTTCTTT. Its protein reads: CASSYLPDRNTEAFF.